This T cell receptor beta chain was captured in a study of OX40 agonist ivuxolimab in advanced cancers. The overall study: Participants could have had prior anti-PD-1, anti-PD-L1 or anti-CTLA-4 therapy, and less than 45% had some.

The method was immunoSEQ multiplex PCR; TCRdb's version includes in-frame clones alone and lacks a portion of them. The sample lists roughly 60,000 clones; 85% to 95% were seen once. With 4 bases clipped from V and 0 bases from J, the junction kept 10 bases outside the gene matches. CDR1 and CDR2 (germline): SQVTM, ANQGSEA. The length of the CDR3 is 17 residues. As to this clone: As yet, its antigen is unknown.

Study observations and caveats: Both blood CD4+ and CD8+ T cells showed clonal growth by week 6 at 0.1 to 3.0 mg/kg.

The chain links TRBV29-1 to TRBJ1-4; TRBD1 aligns across 8 bases. The TCR originated in an adult with an advanced solid tumor such as melanoma, head and neck, liver or kidney cancer. The sample was CD4+ or CD8+ T cells sorted from blood, taken in a trial of the OX40 agonist ivuxolimab. CDR3 bases: TGCAGCGTTGTCCTTGGGACAGGTCTCACAACTAATGAAAAACTGTTTTTT. It yields the protein CSVVLGTGLTTNEKLFF.